The table lists the clone carrying this T cell receptor beta chain with a few counts. Its antigen remains unknown. This sample was included in a study of OX40 agonist ivuxolimab in advanced cancers. Looking at the study overall: One hepatocellular carcinoma and two cutaneous melanoma patients partially responded. Overall study findings and caveats: Some nonresponders also had low normalized T-cell clonal expansion.

With baseline, cycle 4 day 1, and cycle 7 day 1 as timepoints, blood was sampled. Germline V CDR1 and CDR2: GTSNPN, SVGIG (reference sequence). Trimming took 1 base from V and 4 from J; bases not matched to a gene: 6. The CDR3 runs to 14 residues. Repertoires were generated with immunoSEQ multiplex PCR, while TCRdb's copy carries only in-frame clones and drops some. Among roughly 80,000 clones listed, 80% to 90% were seen once. The chain employs TRBV30 and TRBJ1-2; 7 bases map to TRBD1. The specimen comprised CD4+ or CD8+ T cells sorted from blood, sampled in a trial of the OX40 agonist ivuxolimab. The origin of this receptor is an adult with an advanced solid tumor such as melanoma, head and neck, liver or kidney cancer. CDR3 sequence: CAWSGGQSVYGYTF. CDR3 coding DNA: TGTGCCTGGAGTGGGGGACAGTCGGTCTATGGCTACACCTTC.